Listed below are T cell receptor beta chains from one sample, sequenced in a study of shared clonotypes between healthy human individuals. Sequencing used immunoSEQ multiplex PCR; TCRdb keeps in-frame clones, though not all of them. The table records about 2.1 million clones, 90% to 95% of them present only once. The sample taken for sequencing was naive CD8+ T cells from PBMCs. These receptor sequences come from a man between 18 and 29 years old in good health. Some clones in this sample may be carry-over from other donors' samples. CDR3s include the opening cysteine and the closing phenylalanine or tryptophan. D genes are given only for firm matches. Size values are once, few and many counts, or a class for expanded clones, and some rows have none.

d_gene	v_gene	j_gene	abundance	CDR3aa	CDR3nt
.	TRBV6-1	TRBJ2-3	.	CASSEGWAVDTQYF	TGTGCCAGCAGTGAAGGCTGGGCGGTAGATACGCAGTATTTT
.	TRBV4-1	TRBJ1-2	.	CASSQGPGGGYTF	TGCGCCAGCAGCCAAGGGCCCGGCGGTGGCTACACCTTC
.	TRBV27	TRBJ2-7	.	CASRYGTGYEQYF	TGTGCCAGCAGGTATGGGACTGGCTACGAGCAGTACTTC
.	TRBV28	TRBJ2-7	.	CASSFFSGYEQYF	TGTGCCAGCAGTTTTTTTTCTGGATACGAGCAGTACTTC
.	TRBV10-2	TRBJ2-1	once	CASSAVDPGEQFF	TGCGCCAGCAGCGCCGTCGACCCCGGTGAGCAGTTCTTC
.	TRBV9	TRBJ2-1	.	CASSAGETYNEQFF	TGTGCCAGCAGCGCCGGGGAGACCTACAATGAGCAGTTCTTC
.	TRBV27	TRBJ1-1	.	CASSLYGESDTEAFF	TGTGCCAGCAGTTTATATGGGGAGTCTGACACTGAAGCTTTCTTT
.	TRBV13	TRBJ1-1	.	CASSTHGVYMNTEAFF	TGTGCCAGCAGCACACATGGGGTTTACATGAACACTGAAGCTTTCTTT
TRBD2	TRBV10-3	TRBJ2-7	once	CAISESSSGSGSYEQYF	TGTGCCATCAGTGAGTCGTCGTCAGGAAGCGGGAGTTACGAGCAGTACTTC
TRBD1	TRBV27	TRBJ2-1	.	CASSRDRGYNEQFF	TGTGCCAGCAGTCGGGACAGGGGGTACAATGAGCAGTTCTTC
.	TRBV5-1	TRBJ1-1	few	CASSFDRVSVFF	TGCGCCAGCAGCTTTGACCGAGTGTCGGTTTTCTTT
.	TRBV7-8	TRBJ2-1	.	CASSEGTLSSYNEQFF	TGTGCCAGCAGCGAGGGGACTCTTAGCTCCTACAATGAGCAGTTCTTC
.	TRBV19	TRBJ1-3	.	CASYGSYGNTIYF	TGTGCCAGTTATGGCAGCTATGGAAACACCATATATTTT
.	TRBV28	TRBJ2-1	once	CASSFVSSYNEQFF	TGTGCCAGCAGTTTCGTTTCTTCCTACAATGAGCAGTTCTTC
.	TRBV5-1	TRBJ2-1	.	CASSLSRNEQFF	TGCGCCAGCAGCCTGAGCAGGAATGAGCAGTTCTTC
TRBD2	TRBV27	TRBJ2-1	.	CASSNPGTSGYNEQFF	TGTGCCAGCAGCAACCCTGGGACTAGCGGCTACAATGAGCAGTTCTTC
.	TRBV7-9	TRBJ2-1	.	CASSTGGNEQFF	TGTGCCAGCTCGACAGGAGGGAATGAGCAGTTCTTC
.	TRBV5-4	TRBJ2-7	.	CASSLWVGYEQYF	TGTGCCAGCAGCCTGTGGGTGGGCTACGAGCAGTACTTC
TRBD1	TRBV7-9	TRBJ2-1	.	CAAVGGDNNEQFF	TGTGCAGCGGTAGGGGGCGATAACAATGAGCAGTTCTTC
TRBD2	TRBV7-9	TRBJ2-3	.	CASSAISKLTSGSTDTQYF	TGTGCCAGCAGCGCGATTAGTAAATTGACTAGCGGAAGCACAGATACGCAGTATTTT
.	TRBV6-5	TRBJ1-5	.	CASSNGGRQHF	TGTGCCAGCAGCAACGGGGGTAGGCAGCATTTT
.	TRBV7-2	TRBJ2-7	.	CASSSPPSEQYF	TGTGCCAGCAGCTCCCCCCCTAGCGAGCAGTACTTC